These 20 T cell receptor beta chains were sequenced from one sample in a study of T cell responses to AZD1222 COVID-19 vaccine. Using immunoSEQ multiplex PCR, the repertoire was profiled, and TCRdb retains in-frame clones only, with some absent. The repertoire has some 130,000 clones, 92% of them found once; the top ten carry about 3.5%. The input for sequencing was peripheral blood, taken on day 0 of AZD1222 vaccination. Receptors were obtained from an adult in good health.

This clone was found once. The chain links TRBV27 to TRBJ2-2, with D perhaps matching TRBD2 (5 bases). The ends were cut back, 3 bases at V and 2 bases at J, with 10 bases in the middle. This CDR3 has 15 amino acids. CDR1 and CDR2 from the germline V gene are MNHEY and SMNVEV (reference sequence). CDR3 bases: TGTGCCAGCAGTTTTGAAGGAGGAAACACCGGGGAGCTGTTTTTT. Translating gives CASSFEGGNTGELFF.

The chain has TRBV24-1 and TRBJ2-2; D possibly uses TRBD1 or TRBD2 (5 bases each). V lost 0 bases and J 4 bases, leaving 8 bases between the germline ends. The CDR3 covers 15 residues. The germline V gene has CDR1 KGHDR and CDR2 SFDVKD. The CDR3 DNA follows: TGTGCCACCAGTGATTTGCGGGACGGCACCGGGGAGCTGTTTTTT. Amino acid sequence: CATSDLRDGTGELFF.

V gene TRBV3-1 (or the pseudogene TRBV3-2) combines with J gene TRBJ2-7; 7 bases align to TRBD1. CDR1 is LGHDT, CDR2 YNNKEL, per germline (reference sequence). This CDR3 spans 12 amino acids. J gave up 12 bases and V 6 bases, and 11 bases lay outside the gene matches. The CDR3 here is CASSKQGNRLYF. In DNA, the CDR3 is TGTGCCAGCAGTAAACAGGGGAACAGGCTGTACTTC.

Concerning this clone: Other nucleotide sequences from this sample produce the same CDR3. J is TRBJ2-3 and V is TRBV27, with D unresolved. Germline values: CDR1 MNHEY, CDR2 SMNVEV (reference sequence). The CDR3 contains 12 residues. Trimming took off 6 bases at V and 2 bases at J, with 6 bases between the two ends. The CDR3 nucleotides read TGTGCCAGCAGCCGAACCACAGATACGCAGTATTTT. Protein sequence: CASSRTTDTQYF.

The V and J genes are TRBV15 and TRBJ1-4; D call uncertain. Germline V gene lookup returns CDR1 LNHNV and CDR2 YYDKDF (reference sequence). The CDR3 runs 16 residues. The germline V and J ends were trimmed by 7 bases and 0 bases, with 15 bases remaining between them. In DNA form, the CDR3 reads TGTGCCACCACCATAACCAGGAGGACAACTAATGAAAAACTGTTTTTT. It codes for CATTITRRTTNEKLFF. The whole variable domain, remainder taken from reference TRBV15 and TRBJ1-4, is DAMVIQNPRYQVTQFGKPVTLSCSQTLNHNVMYWYQQKSSQAPKLLFHYYDKDFNNEADTPDNFQSRRPNTSFCFLDIRSPGLGDTAMYLCATTITRRTTNEKLFFGSGTQLSVL.

The rearrangement joins TRBV10-3 to TRBJ1-1, with no clear D. The V end was cut by 6 bases, the J end by 8 bases, with 16 bases between. The CDR3 sequence is 13 residues long. Germline V gives CDR1 ENHRY, CDR2 SYGVKD. The CDR3 DNA reads as TGTGCCATCAGGACGGATGCTGGTTCGGAAGCTTTCTTT. It is translated as CAIRTDAGSEAFF.

This clone occurred a few times. The genes are TRBV5-4 and TRBJ1-1, with D maybe TRBD1 (5 bases). V was clipped by 4 bases and J by 1 base, with 8 bases between them. Germline-derived CDR1 and CDR2 are SGHNT and YYREEE (reference sequence). This CDR3 spans 13 amino acids. In DNA, the CDR3 is TGTGCCAGCAGCACAGGACAGAACACTGAAGCTTTCTTT. Its protein product is CASSTGQNTEAFF.

This sequence joins TRBV21-1 and TRBJ2-3. TRBV21-1 is classified as a pseudogene. This CDR3 is built from 13 residues. The CDR3 spells CASSKAALDTQYF. The DNA for the CDR3 is TGTGCCAGCAGCAAAGCGGCGTTAGATACGCAGTATTTT.

The V call is TRBV6-4, the J call TRBJ2-3; D is uncertain. Germline CDR1 and CDR2: MRHNA and SNTAGT. Trimming took off 3 bases at V and 9 bases at J, with 13 bases between the two ends. CDR3 length: 13 amino acids. The DNA for the CDR3 is TGTGCCAGCAGTGATTGGACGGCCGGGACGCAGTATTTT. It codes for CASSDWTAGTQYF.

V usage is TRBV5-1 and J usage is TRBJ1-2; the D gene is possibly TRBD1 (6 bases). CDR1 is SGHRS, CDR2 YFSETQ, per germline. The CDR3 length is 14 residues. Trimming shortened V by 0 bases and J by 3 bases, and 9 bases separated the two germline ends. The CDR3 spells CASSLVQGHYGYTF. The CDR3 DNA is TGCGCCAGCAGCTTGGTCCAGGGGCACTATGGCTACACCTTC.

This clone was counted only a few times. J is TRBJ1-5 and V is TRBV6-2 or TRBV6-3; D is perhaps TRBD1 (5 bases). The CDR3 loop spans 15 amino acids. Germline V gives CDR1 MNHEY, CDR2 SVGEGT. The V gene lost 0 bases and the J gene lost 1 base, with 7 bases spanning the gap. CDR3 in amino acids: CASSYSWDSNQPQHF. The CDR3 DNA follows: TGTGCCAGCAGTTACTCATGGGACAGCAATCAGCCCCAGCATTTT.

The CDR3 DNA sequence: TGTGCCAGCAGCTTAAGACAGGGCTGGGGCCTTATGTCTCGGAATGGCTACACCTTC. Amino acids: CASSLRQGWGLMSRNGYTF. The V gene is TRBV13, the J gene TRBJ1-2, with TRBD1 identical over 7 bases. This CDR3 comprises 19 residues. J lost 6 bases, V lost 2 bases, and 21 bases had no gene match. Germline assignment: CDR1 PRHDT and CDR2 FYEKMQ (reference sequence).

CDR3 nucleotide sequence: TGTGCCAGCAGTATGACTATGGGGAGGGGGCAGCCCCAGCATTTT. It codes for CASSMTMGRGQPQHF. The V gene is TRBV27, the J gene TRBJ1-5; D may be TRBD1 (6 bases). The CDR3 sequence is 15 residues long. V was pared by 5 bases and J by 7 bases, with 18 bases between. Germline CDR1 MNHEY, CDR2 SMNVEV (reference sequence).

The chain couples TRBV18 to TRBJ2-1; 12 bases are a match to TRBD2. V was clipped by 0 bases and J by 9 bases; unmatched bases: 6. Germline V gene lookup returns CDR1 KGHSH and CDR2 LQKENI. This CDR3 is built from 16 residues. The CDR3 nucleotides are TGTGCCAGCTCACCACCGGGGGCGACTAGCGGGAGTGAGCAGTTCTTC. Its protein product is CASSPPGATSGSEQFF.

V gene TRBV6-5 combines with J gene TRBJ2-7, with 13 bases lining up with TRBD2. The CDR3 contains 15 residues. Germline V gene sequence: CDR1 MNHEY, CDR2 SVGAGI. The trim removed 6 bases at V and 6 bases at J, leaving 8 bases unmatched. The CDR3 is CASSRGLAGRSEQYF. In nucleotides, the CDR3 is TGTGCCAGCAGCCGGGGACTAGCGGGACGTAGCGAGCAGTACTTC.

The rearrangement uses TRBV25-1 and TRBJ1-2; D unclear. This CDR3 spans 11 amino acids. V was clipped by 4 bases and J by 8 bases, with 8 bases between them. Germline V gene sequence: CDR1 MGHDK, CDR2 SYGVNS. The CDR3 sequence is CASSAAGGYTF. The CDR3 DNA is TGTGCCAGCAGTGCGGCCGGGGGCTACACCTTC.

V usage is TRBV19 and J usage is TRBJ1-1; D gene uncertain. The CDR3 is 11 amino acids. Germline lookup yields CDR1 LNHDA and CDR2 SQIVND (reference sequence). Trimming took 3 bases from V and 5 from J, leaving 4 bases between them. This chain's CDR3 is CASSILTEAFF. As DNA, the CDR3 is TGTGCCAGTAGTATCCTGACTGAAGCTTTCTTT.

The chain recombines TRBV4-3 with TRBJ1-6; D unclear. Germline loops: CDR1 LGHNA, CDR2 YSLEER. The V end was cut by 0 bases, the J end by 7 bases, with 10 bases between. The CDR3 consists of 15 residues. The CDR3 spells CASSQDQSTNSPLHF. In DNA, the CDR3 is TGCGCCAGCAGCCAAGATCAGTCGACGAATTCACCCCTCCACTTT.

The chain combines TRBV2 with TRBJ1-6; D possibly corresponds to TRBD1 (5 bases). There are 13 residues in the CDR3. From germline, CDR1 is SNHLY and CDR2 FYNNEI. Trimming shortened V by 5 bases and J by 6 bases, and 8 bases separated the two germline ends. In DNA form, the CDR3 reads TGTGCCAGCAGTTCAGGGTTTAATTCACCCCTCCACTTT. It translates to CASSSGFNSPLHF.

The rearrangement uses TRBV28 and TRBJ1-6, with D perhaps TRBD1 (5 bases). There are 15 residues in the CDR3. The germline gives CDR1 MDHEN, CDR2 SYDVKM. V lost 7 bases and J lost 5, with 15 bases in between. The CDR3 sequence: CASNPAAGDNSPLHF. The DNA of the CDR3 is TGTGCCAGCAACCCGGCGGCGGGGGATAATTCACCCCTCCACTTT. Together with reference TRBV28 and TRBJ1-6, the CDR3 gives the full variable domain: DVKVTQSSRYLVKRTGEKVFLECVQDMDHENMFWYRQDPGLGLRLIYFSYDVKMKEKGDIPEGYSVSREKKERFSLILESASTNQTSMYLCASNPAAGDNSPLHFGNGTRLTVT.